Reported below is one T cell receptor (beta chain). The data are from a study of T cell changes during pregnancy in multiple sclerosis. This CDR3 has 15 residues. CDR1 is MNHEY, CDR2 SMNVEV, per germline (reference sequence). Trimming removed 2 bases from V and 0 bases from J; junction bases left unmatched: 3. Some clones are missing from TCRdb's copy, which holds only in-frame ones; the method was immunoSEQ multiplex PCR. The table has fewer than 95,000 clones, about 94% seen once. This chain joins TRBV27 and TRBJ2-5; 7 bases agree with TRBD2. The TCR originated in a female donor with multiple sclerosis, enrolled in a pregnancy study. The sample consisted of peripheral blood, taken in the third trimester of pregnancy. CDR3 DNA sequence: TGTGCCAGCAGTTTAGGCGGGAGTTACCAAGAGACCCAGTACTTC. Amino acids: CASSLGGSYQETQYF.